The clone carrying this T cell receptor beta chain was recorded only once. Its antigen is unknown. Primers used in a second PCR of about 7 to 12 cycles were a sample-barcoded 5' primer and a J-beta primer mix. With 12 random nucleotides, a template-switch adaptor tagged each individual cDNA molecule. TCRdb itself ran the 5' RACE reads through MiXCR, one entry per CDR3 protein. The data contain more than 1.4 million distinct CDR3 sequences, 35% to 45% of them seen just once; the ten biggest clones take up roughly 7.9%. The data are from a study of blood T cells in healthy people across ages. Overall study findings and caveats: Diversity estimates drawn from one million T cells were deemed underestimates.

Each sample used at least 6.5 million PBMCs. Total RNA, at least 6 micrograms per sample, was extracted from PBMCs. Trimming removed 2 bases at V and 2 bases at J, with 16 bases between. The germline CDR1 and CDR2 sequences are LGHNA and YNFKEQ. The CDR3 is 16 residues long. Sequencing used blood. V gene TRBV4-2 combines with J gene TRBJ2-7; D possibly matches TRBD1 or TRBD2 (5 bases each). The TCR originated in a woman between 18 and 29 years old in good health. Here the CDR3 DNA reads TGTGCCAGCAGCCAAAATTCCGGGACCTCTACCTACGAGCAGTACTTC. This gives the protein CASSQNSGTSTYEQYF.